The present T cell receptor beta chain was sequenced within a study of vaccination and CD4 T cells after COVID-19. Across the whole study: Samples taken post-COVID came a median around 100 days after diagnosis, ranging from 35 to 161.

Noted treatment: approximately 9-day PBMC culture with coronavirus spike peptide pools or control peptides (ViraFEST assay). With the Oncomine TCR Beta short-read assay, DNA from cultured CD4+ T cells was sequenced. TCRdb re-called the PCR reads with MiXCR, one entry per CDR3 protein. The sample shows about 22,000 distinct CDR3 sequences, 38% of them seen only once. The V gene end was trimmed by 3 bases and the J gene end by 5 bases; junction bases not matched to a gene: 7. The germline gives CDR1 DFQATT, CDR2 SNEGSKA (reference sequence). The CDR3 spans 15 residues. For this clonotype: Antigen unknown.

The J gene is TRBJ2-2, the V gene TRBV20-1; 9 bases match TRBD2. The sequence was collected from a human donor who had recovered from COVID-19. The specimen was CD4+ T cells from blood, cultured in vitro, collected before SARS-CoV-2 vaccination. This CDR3 reads CSASDAAGGTGELFF. CDR3 nucleotides: TGCAGTGCTAGCGACGCTGCGGGGGGGACCGGGGAGCTGTTTTTT.